This TCR beta chain originates from a study of blood T cell repertoires in COVID-19. Study context: Sources were T cells, B-cell-depleted T cells, or PBMCs; the material itself was cDNA or gDNA.

The CDR3 runs 15 residues. Germline V gives CDR1 SGHRS, CDR2 YFSETQ. Unmatched junction bases numbered 3, after V lost 3 bases and J lost 6 bases. This clone appeared a single time. Method: immunoSEQ multiplex PCR; TCRdb's copy keeps in-frame clones and lacks some. The data contain more than 65,000 clones, 82% of them seen just once; the ten biggest clones take up 30% to 45%. The receptor comes from a woman in her 70s with acute or convalescent COVID-19. Sequencing used peripheral blood. The chain couples TRBV5-1 to TRBJ2-3; the match to TRBD2 covers 14 bases. CDR3 sequence (DNA): TGCGCCAGCAGCTCGGGACTAGCGGGAGCTGATACGCAGTATTTT. Translated: CASSSGLAGADTQYF.